Detailed here is one T cell receptor beta chain. Its antigen remains unidentified. This CDR3 has 15 amino acids. CDR1 and CDR2 from the germline V gene are SGHVS and FQNEAQ. V lost 5 bases and J lost 3; bases outside the gene matches: 7. The protocol was immunoSEQ multiplex PCR, while the TCRdb copy is restricted to in-frame clones and leaves out a portion. Of some 2.1 million clones listed, approximately 92% are singletons. This entry belongs to a study of shared clonotypes between healthy human individuals. Study-wide results and caveats: Richness estimates generally favored naive over memory subsets. Non-shared clonotypes showed lower generation probabilities than clonotypes common to all four donors.

CD8 cells regarded as naive lacked CD45RO, were positively chosen for CCR7, and omitted terminally differentiated effector memory CD45RA+ cells. Sequenced input: naive CD8+ T cells from PBMCs. The genes are TRBV7-8 and TRBJ1-1; 9 bases are a match to TRBD1. This TCR was recovered from a man aged 18 to 35 in good health. Some clones in this sample may be carry-over from other donors' samples. The CDR3 region has the DNA TGTGCCAGCAGCGCACCACAGGGGGCAGACACTGAAGCTTTCTTT. Translation gives CASSAPQGADTEAFF. The variable domain in full, completed from reference TRBV7-8 and TRBJ1-1, reads GAGVSQSPRYKVAKRGQDVALRCDPISGHVSLFWYQQALGQGPEFLTYFQNEAQLDKSGLPSDRFFAERPEGSVSTLKIQRTQQEDSAVYLCASSAPQGADTEAFFGQGTRLTVV.